This TCR beta chain was identified in a study of blood T cells in healthy people across ages. Notes on the study in general: The fall in TCR beta diversity per million T cells was roughly linear with age.

The authors ran a second PCR of about 7 to 12 cycles using a sample-barcoded 5' primer and a J-beta primer mix. One entry per CDR3 protein results from TCRdb running MiXCR on the 5' RACE reads. The repertoire consists of over 500,000 distinct CDR3 sequences, with around a quarter occurring once and the leading ten covering about 3.9%. In the case of this clonotype: Its cognate antigen is unknown.

The CDR3 runs 16 residues. Unmatched junction bases numbered 10, after V lost 5 bases and J lost 7 bases. Germline CDR1 reads SGHTA; CDR2 reads FQGNSA. Another study also made use of these data, one on T cells of mothers and their children. That publication notes: Donors comprised a few healthy Caucasian mothers plus their six children. Related mother-child pairs showed slightly, non-significantly higher overlap than unrelated pairs.

Sequenced input: blood. The J gene is TRBJ2-1, the V gene TRBV7-2, with 11 bases lining up with TRBD2. This TCR was recovered from a boy aged 2 to 10 in good health. The chain's CDR3 is CASSRDLAGGRNEQFF. The CDR3 DNA sequence: TGTGCCAGCAGCCGGGATCTAGCGGGAGGTCGAAATGAGCAGTTCTTC.